One sample yielded the 9 T cell receptor beta chains listed below, sequenced in a study of CD8 T cells in Susac syndrome. RNA, at about 0.45 to 1 ug, was reverse transcribed with random hexamers. TCRdb passed the immunoSEQ multiplex PCR reads through MiXCR, listing each CDR3 protein once. The sample includes approximately 190,000 distinct CDR3 sequences, roughly 95% seen only once; the top ten take approximately 0.097%. The sample consisted of CD4+ T cells from PBMCs. The receptors derive from a human donor with multiple sclerosis.

This chain joins TRBV29-1 and TRBJ2-5, with TRBD2 matching over 14 bases. The CDR3 extends over 17 amino acids. The germline CDR1 and CDR2 sequences are SQVTM and ANQGSEA. V shed 6 bases, J shed 5 bases, and the junction held 14 bases outside the gene matches. CDR3 sequence: CSVGTSGRGLTRETQYF. CDR3 sequence (DNA): TGCAGCGTCGGGACTAGCGGGAGAGGGTTAACGCGGGAGACCCAGTACTTC.

The V and J genes are TRBV9 and TRBJ2-1; TRBD2 agrees at 12 bases. CDR3 size: 16 residues. With 0 bases clipped from V and 7 bases from J, the junction kept 5 bases outside the gene matches. Germline CDR1 reads SGDLS; CDR2 reads YYNGEE. Written as DNA, the CDR3 is TGTGCCAGCAGCGTAGCTACCACTAGCGGGGGGAATGAGCAGTTCTTC. Its translation is CASSVATTSGGNEQFF.

J is TRBJ1-2 and V is TRBV7-2; 8 nucleotides line up with TRBD1. CDR3 length: 14 residues. J gave up 7 bases and V 5 bases, and 9 bases lay outside the gene matches. Germline CDR1 SGHTA, CDR2 FQGNSA. The DNA of the CDR3 is TGTGCCAGCAGCCCACAGGGGGGCTACTCTGGCTACACCTTC. Amino acid sequence: CASSPQGGYSGYTF.

Here the CDR3 DNA reads TGTGCCAGCCAGGGGACAGCGAACACTGAAGCTTTCTTT. It translates to CASQGTANTEAFF. This chain links TRBV12-3 or TRBV12-4 with TRBJ1-1; TRBD1 matches at 7 bases. V shed 8 bases and J 1 base; nucleotides not matched to a gene: 4. The CDR3 runs 13 residues.

The V gene is TRBV9, the J gene TRBJ1-1, with D tentatively TRBD1 (5 bases). The CDR3 covers 13 residues. V gave up 4 bases and J gave up 3 bases, with 10 bases separating them. The germline V gene has CDR1 SGDLS and CDR2 YYNGEE. The chain's CDR3 is CASSRVGDTEAFF. The CDR3 coding sequence is TGTGCCAGCAGCCGTGTGGGGGACACTGAAGCTTTCTTT. The full variable domain, rest sourced from reference TRBV9 and TRBJ1-1, is DSGVTQTPKHLITATGQRVTLRCSPRSGDLSVYWYQQSLDQGLQFLIQYYNGEERAKGNILERFSAQQFPDLHSELNLSSLELGDSALYFCASSRVGDTEAFFGQGTRLTVV.

The rearrangement uses TRBV20-1 and TRBJ1-2; 8 nucleotides match TRBD1. The V gene's germline CDR1 is DFQATT and CDR2 SNEGSKA (reference sequence). V dropped 5 bases and J dropped 8; count of bases not matched to a gene: 4. The CDR3 runs to 11 residues. CDR3 bases: TGCAGTGCTCTGGACAGGGAGGGCTACACCTTC. Protein sequence: CSALDREGYTF.

The chain recombines TRBV4-2 with TRBJ2-3; 10 bases line up with TRBD2. Germline V gene data show CDR1 as LGHNA and CDR2 as YNFKEQ. The CDR3 is 18 amino acids. The ends lost 4 bases at V and 1 base at J; junction bases unmatched: 11. CDR3 sequence: CASSPEEREGRGTDTQYF. CDR3 nucleotide sequence: TGTGCCAGCAGCCCCGAGGAGCGGGAGGGCCGGGGCACAGATACGCAGTATTTT.

The V call is TRBV7-3, the J call TRBJ2-7; 8 positions agree with TRBD2. The CDR3 is made up of 17 amino acids. Germline V gene lookup returns CDR1 SGHTA and CDR2 FQGTGA. After removal of 5 bases from V and 4 bases from J, the junction contained 16 bases not matched to a gene. CDR3 in amino acids: CASSHRLAGMEVYEQYF. CDR3 sequence (DNA): TGTGCCAGCAGCCACAGGCTAGCGGGTATGGAGGTATACGAGCAGTACTTC.

This chain links TRBV29-1 with TRBJ2-3, with D unresolved. Germline CDR1 reads SQVTM; CDR2 reads ANQGSEA. The germline V and J ends were trimmed by 5 bases and 3 bases, with 9 bases remaining between them. This CDR3 comprises 12 residues. The CDR3 spells CSVFKRTDTQYF. Here the CDR3 DNA reads TGCAGCGTTTTTAAGAGGACAGATACGCAGTATTTT.